This T cell receptor beta chain was sequenced during a study of CD8 T cells in ankylosing spondylitis. This clonotype was counted a few times. The antigen is undetermined. General observations from the study: There were earlier reports of some motif variants in reactive arthritis synovial fluid and blood.

The authors made TCR beta libraries by quantitative 5'-RACE with molecular barcodes. TCRdb passed the 5' RACE reads through MiXCR, listing each CDR3 protein once. The sample lists 350,000 to 400,000 distinct CDR3 sequences; roughly 20% were seen once. Germline V gene sequence: CDR1 MNHEY, CDR2 SMNVEV (reference sequence). V was clipped by 5 bases and J by 0 bases; unmatched bases: 11. The CDR3 covers 17 residues. This sequence joins TRBV27 and TRBJ2-3; 7 nucleotides match TRBD2. The sequencing sample was made of blood, either unsorted or a sorted T cell fraction (not recorded which). The receptor was derived from a male donor with ankylosing spondylitis or in good health (not recorded which). In DNA form, the CDR3 reads TGTGCCAGCAGTCAACCTAGTCGGGGGGTGAGCACAGATACGCAGTATTTT. Protein: CASSQPSRGVSTDTQYF.